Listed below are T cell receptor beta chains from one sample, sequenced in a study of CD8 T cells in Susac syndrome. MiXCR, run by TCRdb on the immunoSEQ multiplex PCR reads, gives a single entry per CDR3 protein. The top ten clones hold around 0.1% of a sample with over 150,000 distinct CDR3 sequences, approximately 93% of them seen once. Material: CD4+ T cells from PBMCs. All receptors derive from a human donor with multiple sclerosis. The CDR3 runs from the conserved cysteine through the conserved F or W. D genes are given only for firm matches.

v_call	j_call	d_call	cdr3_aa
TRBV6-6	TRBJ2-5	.	CASSPGHQQETQYF
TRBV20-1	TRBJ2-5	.	CSARGLEEETQYF
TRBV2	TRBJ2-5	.	CASIHRRRETQYF
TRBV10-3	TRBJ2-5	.	CATIAANQETQYF
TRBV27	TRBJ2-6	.	CASSFLGPSTSGANVLTF
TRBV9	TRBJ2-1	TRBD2	CASSVSGTSGYNEQFF
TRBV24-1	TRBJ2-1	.	CATSESQGGPYNEQFF
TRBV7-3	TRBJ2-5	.	CASSPRGTLIQETQYF
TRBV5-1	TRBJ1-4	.	CASSPGITASNEKLFF
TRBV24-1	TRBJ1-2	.	CATSDDRESGYTF
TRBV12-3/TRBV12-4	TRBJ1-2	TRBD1	CASSPRGGGDGYTF
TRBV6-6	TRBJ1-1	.	CASSYAMYTEAFF
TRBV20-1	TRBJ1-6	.	CSATGTGGNSPLHF
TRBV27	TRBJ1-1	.	CASSLLGTLNTEAFF
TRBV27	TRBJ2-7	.	CASSARGRQYF
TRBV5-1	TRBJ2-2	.	CASGPNTGELFF
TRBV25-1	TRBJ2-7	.	CASSESPLQFPPYEQYF
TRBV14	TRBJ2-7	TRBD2	CASSQGGLAAQYF
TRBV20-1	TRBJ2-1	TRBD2	CSARVAGELGEQFF
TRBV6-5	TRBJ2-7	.	CASSLKGRYEQYF
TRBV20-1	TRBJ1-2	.	CSARQDSAYGYTF